The present T cell receptor (beta chain) was sequenced within a study of OX40 agonist ivuxolimab in advanced cancers. Study conclusions and caveats: Partial responders at 0.1-3.0 mg/kg had among the lowest clonal expansion.

This clone was picked up one time. Its antigen is unknown. Repertoires were generated with immunoSEQ multiplex PCR, while TCRdb's copy carries only in-frame clones and drops some. The data hold tens of thousands of clones, with about 94% observed a single time. The TCR sequence derives from an adult with an advanced solid tumor such as melanoma, head and neck, liver or kidney cancer. The starting material was CD4+ or CD8+ T cells sorted from blood, obtained in a trial of the OX40 agonist ivuxolimab.

In nucleotides, the CDR3 is TGTGCCAGCAGTCGCCGGACAGAGCGATTCAATGGCTACACCTTC. Protein: CASSRRTERFNGYTF. The rearrangement joins TRBV27 to TRBJ1-2; possible D gene TRBD1, 6 bases. Germline V gene sequence: CDR1 MNHEY, CDR2 SMNVEV (reference sequence). Trimming took 5 bases from V and 6 from J, leaving 19 bases between them. CDR3 length: 15 residues.